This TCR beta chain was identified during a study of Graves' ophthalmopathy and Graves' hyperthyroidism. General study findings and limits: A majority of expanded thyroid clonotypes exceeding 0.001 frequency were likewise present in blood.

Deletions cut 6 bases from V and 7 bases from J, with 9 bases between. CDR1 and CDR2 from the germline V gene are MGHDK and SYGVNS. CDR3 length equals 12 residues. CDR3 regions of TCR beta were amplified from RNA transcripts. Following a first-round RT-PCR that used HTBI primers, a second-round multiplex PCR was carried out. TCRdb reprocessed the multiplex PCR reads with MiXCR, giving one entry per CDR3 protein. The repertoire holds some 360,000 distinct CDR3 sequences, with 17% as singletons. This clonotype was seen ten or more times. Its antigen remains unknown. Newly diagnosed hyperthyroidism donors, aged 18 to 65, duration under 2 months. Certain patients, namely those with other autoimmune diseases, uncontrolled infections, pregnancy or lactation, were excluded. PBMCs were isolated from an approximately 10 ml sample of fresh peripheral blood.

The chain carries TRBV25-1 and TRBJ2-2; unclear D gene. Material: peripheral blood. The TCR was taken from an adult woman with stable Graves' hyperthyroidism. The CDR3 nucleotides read TGTGCCAGCAGGGGGTCTGGCGGGGAGCTGTTTTTT. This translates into CASRGSGGELFF.